One sample yielded the 32 T cell receptor beta chains listed below, sequenced in a study of T cell responses to AZD1222 COVID-19 vaccine. The protocol was immunoSEQ multiplex PCR, while the TCRdb copy is restricted to in-frame clones and leaves out a portion. The profile shows approximately 120,000 clones, 89% of them singletons. The sequenced sample was peripheral blood, obtained on day 0 of AZD1222 vaccination. These receptors came from an adult in good health.

The chain is built from TRBV12-3 or TRBV12-4 and TRBJ1-6; 7 bases agree with TRBD1. This CDR3 is 12 amino acids long. The V segment lost 7 bases and the J segment 14 bases; nucleotides outside the gene matches: 8. CDR3 bases: TGTGCCAGCACTACCGACAGGGCAACCCTCCACTTT. This translates into CASTTDRATLHF.

J is TRBJ1-2 and V is TRBV2; D remains ambiguous. This CDR3 contains 13 residues. The V end was cut by 8 bases, the J end by 7 bases, with 17 bases between. From germline, CDR1 is SNHLY and CDR2 FYNNEI. Here the CDR3 DNA reads TGTGCCAGCGTCCCCTATGGGTACTTTGGCTACACCTTC. The encoded protein is CASVPYGYFGYTF.

This clone was observed a few times. This specimen includes other DNA sequences encoding the same CDR3. The CDR3 loop is CASSRNRGYEQYF. The CDR3 nucleotides are TGTGCCAGCAGTAGAAATCGGGGCTACGAGCAGTACTTC. The chain links TRBV12-3 or TRBV12-4 to TRBJ2-7; D may be TRBD2 (5 bases). This CDR3 spans 13 amino acids. Trimming left V 5 bases short and J 3 bases short, with 11 bases between.

The V and J genes are TRBV6-5 and TRBJ2-7; 8 bases match TRBD2. The CDR3 contains 15 residues. V lost 6 bases to trimming and J lost 7 bases; unmatched junction nucleotides: 14. Germline V gene data show CDR1 as MNHEY and CDR2 as SVGAGI. CDR3 in DNA: TGTGCCAGCAGATCCGGGGGGGCCTTCTTCGTAGAGCAGTACTTC. This encodes CASRSGGAFFVEQYF.

In this sample, this clone turned up a few times. The chain couples TRBV5-6 to TRBJ2-1; a possible D gene is TRBD1 (6 bases). This CDR3 contains 14 residues. CDR1 is SGHDT and CDR2 is YYEEEE in the germline V gene. V was clipped by 3 bases and J by 10 bases, with 17 bases between them. This chain's CDR3 is CASSWTVGSSEQFF. CDR3 nucleotide sequence: TGTGCCAGCAGCTGGACAGTGGGGAGTTCGGAGCAGTTCTTC.

This clone was seen just once. The chain recombines TRBV5-6 with TRBJ2-7; 7 bases fit TRBD1. V lost 3 bases to trimming and J lost 0 bases; unmatched junction nucleotides: 6. The CDR3 has 15 amino acids. Germline CDR1 SGHDT, CDR2 YYEEEE. As DNA, the CDR3 is TGTGCCAGCAGCTCCCGGGACAGACTCTCCTACGAGCAGTACTTC. It codes for CASSSRDRLSYEQYF.

Turning to this clone: This sample also contains other DNA sequences that code for the same CDR3. The rearrangement links TRBV7-2 to TRBJ1-1; 7 nucleotides match TRBD1. V shed 1 base, J shed 2 bases, and the junction held 4 bases outside the gene matches. The germline CDR1 and CDR2 sequences are SGHTA and FQGNSA. The CDR3 sequence is 15 residues long. This chain's CDR3 is CASSLGGTVNTEAFF. The CDR3 nucleotides are TGTGCCAGCAGCTTAGGCGGGACAGTCAACACTGAAGCTTTCTTT.

Concerning this clone: At one end, the junction sequence differs from germline, possibly due to a read error. This chain uses TRBV19 with TRBJ2-1; TRBD1 matches 7 bases. Germline assignment: CDR1 LNHDA and CDR2 SQIVND (reference sequence). The CDR3 consists of 13 residues. The CDR3 region has the DNA TGTGCCAGTGGACAGGAATTATACAACGAGCAGTTCTTC. It translates to CASGQELYNEQFF.

The V gene is TRBV6-5, the J gene TRBJ1-1; unclear D gene. The V gene lost 7 bases and the J gene lost 2 bases, with 14 bases spanning the gap. The CDR3 is 14 amino acids. CDR1 and CDR2 from the germline V gene are MNHEY and SVGAGI. CDR3 protein: CASISSGSNTEAFF. The CDR3 nucleotides read TGTGCCAGCATTTCCTCGGGCTCTAACACTGAAGCTTTCTTT.

The genes are TRBV6-4 and TRBJ2-1; D is perhaps TRBD2 (6 bases). The CDR3 sequence is 15 residues long. CDR1 and CDR2 from the germline V gene are MRHNA and SNTAGT. V was clipped by 5 bases and J by 8 bases, with 19 bases between them. The CDR3 protein is CASSSGTLGHHEQFF. CDR3 coding DNA: TGTGCCAGCAGTTCCGGGACTTTGGGGCATCATGAGCAGTTCTTC.

V gene TRBV10-2 combines with J gene TRBJ1-1, with D uncertain. Germline assignment: CDR1 WSHSY and CDR2 SAAADI. The ends were cut back, 10 bases at V and 1 base at J, with 13 bases in the middle. This CDR3 has 13 residues. The CDR3 coding sequence is TGCGCCACCCTGGACGGAAAGAACACTGAAGCTTTCTTT. This codes for CATLDGKNTEAFF.

The chain is built from TRBV2 and TRBJ2-7; 9 bases match TRBD1. Germline V gives CDR1 SNHLY, CDR2 FYNNEI. The CDR3 sequence is 14 residues long. J lost 5 bases, V lost 4 bases, and 6 bases had no gene match. CDR3 coding DNA: TGTGCCAGCAGTGGTTTGGGACAGGGCCACGAGCAGTACTTC. This translates into CASSGLGQGHEQYF.

The chain couples TRBV2 to TRBJ1-2, with D perhaps TRBD1 (5 bases). Germline assignment: CDR1 SNHLY and CDR2 FYNNEI. This CDR3 has 14 amino acids. With 1 base removed from V and 3 bases from J, the gap between germline ends came to 9 bases. The CDR3 DNA is TGTGCCAGCAGTGAAGGAAAGGGGTACTATGGCTACACCTTC. This sequence encodes CASSEGKGYYGYTF.

V and J are TRBV11-2 and TRBJ1-2; 8 bases line up with TRBD1. Germline V lookup: CDR1 SGHAT, CDR2 FQNNGV. There are 13 residues in the CDR3. The V gene end was trimmed by 0 bases and the J gene end by 10 bases; junction bases not matched to a gene: 4. The CDR3 loop is CASSLEGQVDYTF. Here the CDR3 DNA reads TGTGCCAGCAGCTTAGAGGGACAGGTTGACTACACCTTC. Full variable domain (rest looked up from reference TRBV11-2 and TRBJ1-2): EAGVAQSPRYKIIEKRQSVAFWCNPISGHATLYWYQQILGQGPKLLIQFQNNGVVDDSQLPKDRFSAERLKGVDSTLKIQPAKLEDSAVYLCASSLEGQVDYTFGSGTRLTVV.

The CDR3 sequence: CAWSGDRAAFF. For the CDR3, the DNA is TGTGCCTGGAGTGGAGACAGAGCGGCTTTCTTT. This chain joins TRBV30 and TRBJ1-1, with D possibly matching TRBD1 (5 bases). The CDR3 has 11 residues. Trimming pared 1 base from V and 11 bases from J, leaving 11 bases between. In germline, CDR1 is GTSNPN, CDR2 SVGIG (reference sequence).

This sequence joins TRBV28 and TRBJ2-2; D possibly corresponds to TRBD1 (5 bases). This CDR3 spans 15 amino acids. V was trimmed by 5 bases and J by 3 bases, leaving 13 bases between them. Per the germline V gene, CDR1 is MDHEN and CDR2 is SYDVKM. The CDR3 reads CASSPLGHYTGELFF. DNA of the CDR3: TGTGCCAGCAGTCCACTCGGACACTACACCGGGGAGCTGTTTTTT.

The V call is TRBV10-2, the J call TRBJ2-7, with D uncertain. CDR3 length equals 14 residues. V lost 0 bases, J lost 5 bases, and 11 bases lay in between. Germline V gives CDR1 WSHSY, CDR2 SAAADI. CDR3 sequence: CASSESTFQNEQYF. The CDR3 nucleotides read TGCGCCAGCAGTGAGTCGACGTTTCAGAACGAGCAGTACTTC.

The chain joins TRBV30 to TRBJ1-1, with D uncertain. Germline loops: CDR1 GTSNPN, CDR2 SVGIG (reference sequence). This CDR3 has 14 amino acids. Trimming cost V 2 bases and J 3 bases, with 13 bases left between them. The CDR3 DNA follows: TGTGCCTGGAGTTTGCCCGTCTCGGACACTGAAGCTTTCTTT. It yields the protein CAWSLPVSDTEAFF.

This clone showed up just once. J is TRBJ2-5 and V is TRBV24-1; either TRBD1 or TRBD2 may fit D (5 bases each). This CDR3 comprises 15 residues. In germline, CDR1 is KGHDR, CDR2 SFDVKD. V was cut by 4 bases and J by 2 bases, with 13 bases left in between. CDR3 in amino acids: CATSEPQGPQETQYF. In DNA form, the CDR3 reads TGTGCCACCAGTGAGCCCCAGGGACCACAAGAGACCCAGTACTTC.

CDR3 amino acids: CAWSGGRMSSPLHF. In DNA, the CDR3 is TGTGCCTGGAGTGGAGGACGCATGAGTTCACCCCTCCACTTT. The V call is TRBV30, the J call TRBJ1-6, with D uncertain. V lost 1 base and J 9 bases, leaving 13 bases between the germline ends. CDR3 length: 14 amino acids. Germline V gene lookup returns CDR1 GTSNPN and CDR2 SVGIG (reference sequence).

CDR3 amino acids: CASRDRGDSGELFF. CDR3 DNA sequence: TGTGCCAGCAGGGACAGGGGGGATAGCGGGGAGCTGTTTTTT. The gene calls are TRBV2 and TRBJ2-2; 10 nucleotides agree with TRBD1. Trimming removed 6 bases from V and 7 bases from J; junction bases left unmatched: 5. The germline gives CDR1 SNHLY, CDR2 FYNNEI. CDR3 size: 14 residues.

This clone was seen just once. The chain has TRBV2 and TRBJ1-1; the D is unclear. CDR3 length equals 13 residues. Per the germline V gene, CDR1 is SNHLY and CDR2 is FYNNEI. The ends were cut back, 5 bases at V and 0 bases at J, with 7 bases in the middle. In nucleotides, the CDR3 is TGTGCCAGCAGTTCGGCGGTGAACACTGAAGCTTTCTTT. Residues: CASSSAVNTEAFF. The whole variable domain, remainder taken from reference TRBV2 and TRBJ1-1, is EPEVTQTPSHQVTQMGQEVILRCVPISNHLYFYWYRQILGQKVEFLVSFYNNEISEKSEIFDDQFSVERPDGSNFTLKIRSTKLEDSAMYFCASSSAVNTEAFFGQGTRLTVV.

The V and J genes are TRBV5-5 and TRBJ1-6; D may be TRBD1 (5 bases). The germline V gene encodes CDR1 SGHKS and CDR2 YYEKEE (reference sequence). CDR3 length equals 15 residues. V lost 2 bases to trimming and J lost 8 bases, with 14 bases between them. The CDR3 spells CASSLYTTVDSPLHF. The CDR3 DNA is TGTGCCAGCAGCTTATACACGACAGTGGATTCACCCCTCCACTTT. Full variable domain (missing parts from reference TRBV5-5 and TRBJ1-6): DAGVTQSPTHLIKTRGQQVTLRCSPISGHKSVSWYQQVLGQGPQFIFQYYEKEERGRGNFPDRFSARQFPNYSSELNVNALLLGDSALYLCASSLYTTVDSPLHFGNGTRLTVT.

V is TRBV13 and J is TRBJ2-2, with D unresolved. The CDR3 spans 12 residues. The germline V gene has CDR1 PRHDT and CDR2 FYEKMQ (reference sequence). V was clipped by 3 bases and J by 4 bases, with 3 bases between them. The CDR3 bases are TGTGCCAGCAGCTTCTCCACCGGGGAGCTGTTTTTT. Translated, it gives CASSFSTGELFF.

This clone was found once. V usage is TRBV18 and J usage is TRBJ1-6; 7 nucleotides agree with TRBD1. V lost 5 bases, J lost 10 bases, and 17 bases stayed unmatched. The CDR3 contains 17 residues. Looked up from germline, CDR1 is KGHSH and CDR2 is LQKENI. The CDR3 loop is CASSTTGSPPIDSPLHF. CDR3 DNA sequence: TGTGCCAGCTCAACGACAGGGTCCCCCCCAATCGACTCACCCCTCCACTTT. The complete variable domain, with remaining parts taken from reference TRBV18 and TRBJ1-6, reads NAGVMQNPRHLVRRRGQEARLRCSPMKGHSHVYWYRQLPEEGLKFMVYLQKENIIDESGMPKERFSAEFPKEGPSILRIQQVVRGDSAAYFCASSTTGSPPIDSPLHFGNGTRLTVT.

A single count supports this clone. The rearrangement joins TRBV5-8 to TRBJ2-3; the D gene is possibly TRBD2 (6 bases). This CDR3 comprises 15 residues. Germline loops: CDR1 SGHTS, CDR2 YDEGEE. The V and J ends lost 2 bases and 6 bases respectively, with 16 bases between them. CDR3 loop: CASSFASRGSDTQYF. In nucleotides, the CDR3 is TGTGCCAGCAGCTTTGCCTCTCGGGGGTCGGATACGCAGTATTTT.

This clone was found once. J is TRBJ1-5 and V is TRBV6-4; maybe TRBD1 (5 bases). V was cut by 9 bases and J by 7 bases, with 16 bases left in between. The length of the CDR3 is 13 residues. The germline V gene has CDR1 MRHNA and CDR2 SNTAGT. The CDR3 is CARDTGFIQPQHF. The CDR3 region has the DNA TGTGCCAGGGACACAGGATTTATACAGCCCCAGCATTTT.

The chain has TRBV11-3 and TRBJ2-2; 10 bases line up with TRBD1. The CDR3 contains 16 residues. Trimming removed 5 bases from V and 4 bases from J; junction bases left unmatched: 7. CDR1 SGHNT and CDR2 YENEEA come from the germline V gene. This CDR3 is CASSRRQGAPTGELFF. The CDR3 DNA reads TGTGCCAGCAGCAGGAGACAGGGGGCCCCCACCGGGGAGCTGTTTTTT.

The rearrangement uses TRBV11-2 and TRBJ1-4; 7 nucleotides match TRBD1. Germline V lookup: CDR1 SGHAT, CDR2 FQNNGV. The CDR3 loop spans 13 amino acids. With V trimmed by 4 bases and J by 7 bases, 3 bases remained unmatched. CDR3 in amino acids: CASSWGQFEKLFF. In nucleotides, the CDR3 is TGTGCCAGCAGCTGGGGACAGTTTGAAAAACTGTTTTTT.

V usage is TRBV28 and J usage is TRBJ2-7; the D gene is possibly TRBD2 (6 bases). CDR3 length equals 18 residues. V was cut by 1 base and J by 4 bases, with 23 bases left in between. CDR1 is MDHEN and CDR2 is SYDVKM in the germline V gene. The CDR3 loop reads CASSLFGGPGVLRYEQYF. CDR3 nucleotides: TGTGCCAGCAGTTTATTTGGGGGACCGGGAGTCCTACGATACGAGCAGTACTTC.

The CDR3 here is CATTGFYEQYF. As DNA, the CDR3 is TGTGCCACCACAGGGTTCTACGAGCAGTACTTC. The chain employs TRBV7-9 and TRBJ2-7; TRBD1 is a possible D gene (6 bases). The CDR3 loop spans 11 amino acids. In germline, CDR1 is SEHNR, CDR2 FQNEAQ (reference sequence). Trimming took off 10 bases at V and 3 bases at J, with 10 bases between the two ends.

The CDR3 DNA sequence: TGTGCCAGCAGCCGGGCCCACTACGAGCAGTACTTC. It yields the protein CASSRAHYEQYF. The genes are TRBV5-6 and TRBJ2-7; no clear D. The V gene lost 4 bases and the J gene lost 3 bases, with 8 bases spanning the gap. The germline CDR1 and CDR2 sequences are SGHDT and YYEEEE. There are 12 residues in the CDR3.